The clone carrying this T cell receptor (beta chain) was counted a few times. Its antigen is unknown. Produced via immunoSEQ multiplex PCR; TCRdb's table is partial and in-frame only. The sample holds about 130,000 clones; around 85% are singletons and the top ten take less than 5.5%. This sample was taken from a study of T cell responses to AZD1222 COVID-19 vaccine. Study observations and caveats: Scientists sampled the repertoires only once the peak T cell response had passed. Reportedly, close to half of spike-specific TCRs are directed against unmutated variant regions.

The CDR3 spans 13 residues. V lost 3 bases and J 1 base, leaving 6 bases between the germline ends. Germline V gene lookup returns CDR1 MGHDK and CDR2 SYGVNS. Sequences were derived from peripheral blood, sampled 28 days after the second AZD1222 dose. The chain joins TRBV25-1 to TRBJ1-1, with unresolved D. The TCR comes from an adult who received the AZD1222 COVID-19 vaccine. The CDR3 DNA is TGTGCCAGCAGTGACGGATCGAACACTGAAGCTTTCTTT. Translating gives CASSDGSNTEAFF.